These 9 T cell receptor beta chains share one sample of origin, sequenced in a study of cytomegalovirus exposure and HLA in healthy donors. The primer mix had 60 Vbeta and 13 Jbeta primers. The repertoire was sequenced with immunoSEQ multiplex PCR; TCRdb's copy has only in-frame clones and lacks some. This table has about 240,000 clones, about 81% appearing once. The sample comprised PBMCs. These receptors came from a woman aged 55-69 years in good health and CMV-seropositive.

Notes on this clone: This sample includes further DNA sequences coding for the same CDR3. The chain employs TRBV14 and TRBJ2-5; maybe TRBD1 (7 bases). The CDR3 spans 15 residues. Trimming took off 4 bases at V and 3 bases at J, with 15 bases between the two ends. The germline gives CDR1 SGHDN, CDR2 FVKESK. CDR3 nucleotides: TGTGCCAGCAGCCCCGGGAGCAGGGGGGAAGAGACCCAGTACTTC. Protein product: CASSPGSRGEETQYF. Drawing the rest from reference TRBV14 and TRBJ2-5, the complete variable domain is EAGVTQFPSHSVIEKGQTVTLRCDPISGHDNLYWYRRVMGKEIKFLLHFVKESKQDESGMPNNRFLAERTGGTYSTLKVQPAELEDSGVYFCASSPGSRGEETQYFGPGTRLLVL.

In DNA, the CDR3 is TGTGCCAGCTCACCAAGAGGACTAGCAGACAAAAACATTCAGTACTTC. Translation: CASSPRGLADKNIQYF. The chain has TRBV18 and TRBJ2-4; 8 positions match TRBD2. The junction had 6 bases not matched to a gene; V was cut back by 2 bases and J by 3 bases. Germline V gene sequence: CDR1 KGHSH, CDR2 LQKENI. The CDR3 spans 16 residues.

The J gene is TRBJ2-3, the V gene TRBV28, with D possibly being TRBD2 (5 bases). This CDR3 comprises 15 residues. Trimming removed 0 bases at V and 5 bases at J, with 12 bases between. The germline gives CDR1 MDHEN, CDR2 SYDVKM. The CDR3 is CASSLWAQDLDTQYF. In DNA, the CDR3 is TGTGCCAGCAGTTTATGGGCTCAGGACTTAGATACGCAGTATTTT.

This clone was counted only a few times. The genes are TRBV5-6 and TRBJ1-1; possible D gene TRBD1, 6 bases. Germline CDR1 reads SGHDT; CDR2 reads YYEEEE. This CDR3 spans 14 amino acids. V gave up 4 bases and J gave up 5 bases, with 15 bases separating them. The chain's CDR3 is CASSAAGAGTEAFF. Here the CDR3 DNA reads TGTGCCAGCAGCGCGGCGGGGGCCGGAACTGAAGCTTTCTTT.

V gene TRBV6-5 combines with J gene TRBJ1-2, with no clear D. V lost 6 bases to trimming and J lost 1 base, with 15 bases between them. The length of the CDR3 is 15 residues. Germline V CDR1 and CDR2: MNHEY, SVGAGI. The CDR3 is CASRTKIGYNYGYTF. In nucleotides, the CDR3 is TGTGCCAGCAGAACCAAGATCGGGTATAACTATGGCTACACCTTC.

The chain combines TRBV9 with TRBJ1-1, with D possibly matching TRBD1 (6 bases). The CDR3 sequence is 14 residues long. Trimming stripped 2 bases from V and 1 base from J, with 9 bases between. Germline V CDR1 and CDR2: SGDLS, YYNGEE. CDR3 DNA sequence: TGTGCCAGCAGCGTGGGACACAGGAACACTGAAGCTTTCTTT. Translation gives CASSVGHRNTEAFF.

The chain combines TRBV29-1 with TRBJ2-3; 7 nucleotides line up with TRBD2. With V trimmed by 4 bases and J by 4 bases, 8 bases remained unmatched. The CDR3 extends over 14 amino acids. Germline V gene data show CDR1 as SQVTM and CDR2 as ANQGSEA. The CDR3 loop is CSVVTAGMADTQYF. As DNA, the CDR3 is TGCAGCGTTGTAACAGCGGGGATGGCAGATACGCAGTATTTT.

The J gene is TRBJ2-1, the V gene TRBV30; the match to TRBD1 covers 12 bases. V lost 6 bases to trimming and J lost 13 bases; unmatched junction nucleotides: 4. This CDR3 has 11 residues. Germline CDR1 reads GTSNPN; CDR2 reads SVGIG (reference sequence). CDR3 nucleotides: TGTGCCTGCTCCGGGACAGGGGGCCAGTTCTTC. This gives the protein CACSGTGGQFF.

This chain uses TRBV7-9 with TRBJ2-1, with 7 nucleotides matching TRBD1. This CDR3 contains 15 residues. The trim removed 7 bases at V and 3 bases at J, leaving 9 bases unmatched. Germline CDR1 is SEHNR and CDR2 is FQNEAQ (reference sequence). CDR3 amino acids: CASTPRQGGYNEQFF. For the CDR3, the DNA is TGTGCCAGCACCCCCCGACAGGGCGGCTACAATGAGCAGTTCTTC.